This T cell receptor beta chain is from a study of glioma-infiltrating T cells after dendritic cell vaccination. Before vaccination, two weeks after the third vaccination, and at progression, PBMC were collected. The PCR used 60 V beta and 13 J beta primers. Measured with immunoSEQ multiplex PCR; TCRdb has only the in-frame clones, and not every one. The sample includes 40,000 or so clones, roughly four fifths of them seen just once. CDR1 is SGHTA, CDR2 FQGNSA, per germline. The CDR3 length is 14 residues. V shed 3 bases, J shed 3 bases, and the junction held 4 bases outside the gene matches. A note on this clone: Its antigen is unidentified.

Study-wide results and caveats: Only a small number of patients had complete blood and tumor samples. TCR clonality showed no direct relationship with survival.

The clonotype comes from a human donor with glioblastoma. The sequencing here drew on blood, taken before dendritic cell vaccination. V usage is TRBV7-2 and J usage is TRBJ1-2, with 7 nucleotides matching TRBD1. The CDR3 reads CASSFTGVDYGYTF. DNA of the CDR3: TGTGCCAGCAGCTTTACAGGGGTGGACTATGGCTACACCTTC.